Listed below are T cell receptor beta chains from one sample, sequenced in a study of cytomegalovirus exposure and HLA in healthy donors. Generated by immunoSEQ multiplex PCR, the TCRdb table keeps only in-frame clones and is missing some. Among approximately 190,000 clones listed, around 87% were seen once. The sequenced sample was PBMCs. The receptors stem from a man aged 25 to 40 in good health and CMV-seronegative. CDR3s include the opening cysteine and the closing phenylalanine or tryptophan. The D gene is left open where the match is weak. Some rows mark clone size as missing; the rest say once, few, many or name a class of expanded clone.

TRBJ2-2	NA	NA	TRBV27	CASKLWPLNTGELFF	TGTGCCAGCAAATTGTGGCCTTTGAACACCGGGGAGCTGTTTTTT
TRBJ1-1	NA	NA	TRBV30	CAWAGERNTEAFF	TGTGCCTGGGCAGGGGAACGAAACACTGAAGCTTTCTTT
TRBJ2-7	NA	TRBD1	TRBV7-8	CASSLYKRQGPKAYEQYF	TGTGCCAGCAGCTTATATAAACGACAGGGGCCAAAGGCCTACGAGCAGTACTTC
TRBJ2-7	NA	TRBD2	TRBV10-3	CAIMSPTSGRPYEQYF	TGTGCCATCATGTCCCCAACTAGCGGCCGACCCTACGAGCAGTACTTC
TRBJ2-5	NA	TRBD2	TRBV28	CASSPGLAGFEEETQYF	TGTGCCAGCAGCCCCGGACTAGCAGGGTTCGAGGAAGAGACCCAGTACTTC
TRBJ2-2	NA	TRBD1	TRBV6-5	CASTDRGGTGELFF	TGTGCCAGCACGGACAGGGGCGGCACCGGGGAGCTGTTTTTT
TRBJ2-1	NA	TRBD2	TRBV7-7	CASSLGLAAGAEQFF	TGTGCTAGCAGCTTGGGACTAGCGGCGGGTGCTGAGCAGTTCTTC
TRBJ2-1	NA	NA	TRBV6-1	CASSEASDNEQFF	TGTGCCAGCAGTGAAGCCTCGGACAATGAGCAGTTCTTC
TRBJ2-3	once	NA	TRBV4-1	CASSQDGPNRNRDTQYF	TGCGCCAGCAGCCAAGATGGTCCTAACCGCAATAGAGATACGCAGTATTTT
TRBJ2-5	NA	TRBD2	TRBV27	CASRSGGIFQETQYF	TGTGCCAGCAGATCGGGGGGGATCTTCCAAGAGACCCAGTACTTC
TRBJ2-5	NA	NA	TRBV19	CASSTQGGSEQYF	TGTGCCAGTAGTACTCAAGGCGGTTCGGAGCAGTACTTC
TRBJ1-2	NA	NA	TRBV7-9	CASSGADFHGYTF	TGTGCCAGCAGCGGGGCCGACTTCCATGGCTACACCTTC
TRBJ1-2	NA	NA	TRBV19	CASTQVPVSPNYGYTF	TGTGCCAGTACTCAGGTCCCTGTTTCCCCTAACTATGGCTACACCTTC
TRBJ2-5	NA	TRBD2	TRBV7-9	CASSRSGRVGETQYF	TGTGCCAGCTCTCGAAGTGGGAGGGTGGGGGAGACCCAGTACTTC
TRBJ2-3	NA	TRBD2	TRBV11-2	CASSLGGSGGRWDTQYF	TGTGCCAGCAGCTTAGGAGGTAGCGGGGGGCGTTGGGATACGCAGTATTTT
TRBJ2-3	once	NA	TRBV9	CASSVEDGGTDTQYF	TGTGCCAGCAGCGTAGAAGACGGGGGCACAGATACGCAGTATTTT
TRBJ2-2	once	NA	TRBV14	CASSLSGSNTGELFF	TGTGCCAGCAGCCTTTCCGGGTCGAACACCGGGGAGCTGTTTTTT
TRBJ1-4	NA	NA	TRBV4-2	CASSQETFIEKLFF	TGTGCCAGCAGCCAAGAAACATTCATTGAAAAACTGTTTTTT
TRBJ2-7	once	NA	TRBV2	CAIGGGLAYEQYF	TGTGCCATTGGAGGAGGGCTAGCATACGAGCAGTACTTC
TRBJ2-3	NA	TRBD2	TRBV7-8	CASSTGLADTQYF	TGTGCCAGCAGCACAGGACTAGCAGATACGCAGTATTTT
TRBJ1-4	NA	NA	TRBV10-3	CAISESNGKHEKLFF	TGTGCCATCAGTGAGTCGAACGGGAAGCATGAAAAACTGTTTTTT
TRBJ2-7	NA	TRBD2	TRBV30	CAWSWGSGSSYEQYF	TGTGCCTGGAGTTGGGGAAGCGGGAGTTCCTACGAGCAGTACTTC
TRBJ2-7	NA	NA	TRBV5-1	CASGPGDSLLGEQYF	TGCGCCAGCGGGCCGGGAGATTCCCTACTTGGGGAGCAGTACTTC
TRBJ2-3	once	NA	TRBV25-1	CASSEAGSGDADTQYF	TGTGCCAGCAGTGAGGCAGGGTCCGGTGACGCAGATACGCAGTATTTT
TRBJ2-5	NA	NA	TRBV19	CASSTGWTVQETQYF	TGTGCCAGTAGTACGGGTTGGACAGTACAAGAGACCCAGTACTTC
TRBJ1-6	NA	TRBD1	TRBV28	CASSSDRGANSPLHF	TGTGCCAGCAGTTCCGACAGGGGCGCAAATTCACCCCTCCACTTT
TRBJ2-2	NA	TRBD1	TRBV5-1	CASSLLSGTGITGELFF	TGCGCCAGCAGCTTGTTGTCGGGGACAGGTATAACCGGGGAGCTGTTTTTT
TRBJ1-5	few	TRBD1	TRBV6-5	CASRTGTVNQPQHF	TGTGCCAGCAGGACCGGGACAGTCAATCAGCCCCAGCATTTT
TRBJ2-1	NA	TRBD2	TRBV5-1	CASSGWPRFGSGRIYNEQFF	TGCGCCAGCAGCGGCTGGCCACGTTTCGGAAGCGGGAGGATTTACAATGAGCAGTTCTTC
TRBJ1-2	NA	NA	TRBV30	CAWSVRGSSTF	TGTGCCTGGAGTGTACGGGGGTCTAGTACGTTC
TRBJ1-2	NA	NA	TRBV28	CASRRDIPLGNYGYTF	TGTGCCAGCCGTCGGGACATCCCCTTGGGCAACTATGGCTACACCTTC
TRBJ2-7	NA	NA	TRBV6-1	CASAEGSRRQSYEQYF	TGTGCCAGCGCTGAAGGGTCTAGACGGCAATCCTACGAGCAGTACTTC
TRBJ1-2	NA	TRBD1	TRBV19	CASTPGGVDGYTF	TGTGCCAGTACCCCAGGGGGTGTGGATGGCTACACCTTC
TRBJ2-1	NA	NA	TRBV19	CASSISGQPSYNEQFF	TGTGCCAGTAGTATAAGTGGACAGCCGTCCTACAATGAGCAGTTCTTC
TRBJ2-4	NA	TRBD2	TRBV5-4	CASSLGAAASGGAVKNIQYF	TGTGCCAGCAGCTTGGGGGCCGCGGCTAGCGGGGGGGCTGTCAAAAACATTCAGTACTTC
TRBJ2-1	NA	NA	TRBV6-5	CASSPQGLPIEQFF	TGTGCCAGCAGTCCCCAGGGGTTACCCATTGAGCAGTTCTTC
TRBJ2-3	NA	TRBD2	TRBV5-4	CASSSSKRGGTDTQYF	TGTGCCAGCAGCTCTTCGAAGCGGGGAGGCACAGATACGCAGTATTTT
TRBJ1-1	NA	NA	TRBV28	CASSLLNTEAFF	TGTGCCAGCAGTTTACTAAACACTGAAGCTTTCTTT
TRBJ2-5	NA	TRBD2	TRBV7-6	CASSSPASGGGETQYF	TGTGCCAGCAGCTCCCCGGCTAGCGGGGGGGGAGAGACCCAGTACTTC
TRBJ1-6	few	NA	TRBV9	CASSEGGRSPLHF	TGTGCCAGCAGCGAAGGCGGTCGTTCACCCCTCCACTTT
TRBJ2-7	NA	NA	TRBV11-2	CASSLSGAPYEQYF	TGTGCCAGCAGCTTGTCGGGAGCACCCTACGAGCAGTACTTC
TRBJ2-7	NA	NA	TRBV7-2	CASSLSRGSYEQYF	TGTGCCAGCAGCTTATCTCGCGGAAGCTACGAGCAGTACTTC
TRBJ2-7	NA	NA	TRBV7-6	CASSLKVPGGGAYEQYF	TGTGCCAGCAGCTTGAAGGTCCCGGGGGGCGGGGCTTACGAGCAGTACTTC
TRBJ2-7	NA	NA	TRBV7-9	CSSSLGRAYEQYF	TGTTCCAGCAGCTTAGGGCGGGCCTACGAGCAGTACTTC
TRBJ2-1	once	TRBD1	TRBV27	CASALGQANEQFF	TGTGCCAGCGCGTTGGGACAGGCCAATGAGCAGTTCTTC
TRBJ1-2	NA	NA	TRBV4-1	CASSQGSVRRNYGYTF	TGCGCCAGCAGCCAAGGGTCGGTTCGTCGTAACTATGGCTACACCTTC
TRBJ2-1	NA	TRBD1	TRBV9	CASSNEGAVYNEQFF	TGTGCCAGCAGCAATGAGGGGGCGGTGTACAATGAGCAGTTCTTC
TRBJ1-1	NA	TRBD1	TRBV19	CASQTGQGAGEAFF	TGTGCCAGTCAGACCGGACAGGGGGCTGGTGAAGCTTTCTTT
TRBJ1-2	NA	NA	TRBV29-1	CGSRGANYGYTF	TGCGGGTCGCGGGGAGCTAACTATGGCTACACCTTC
TRBJ1-2	NA	TRBD1	TRBV5-6	CASSYSNRDSFPNGYTF	TGTGCCAGCAGCTACTCCAACCGGGACAGCTTTCCTAATGGCTACACCTTC
TRBJ1-1	NA	TRBD1	TRBV14	CASSLDRVINTEAFF	TGTGCCAGCAGCCTCGACAGGGTTATAAACACTGAAGCTTTCTTT
TRBJ2-7	NA	NA	TRBV27	CATQGLGRSSYEQYF	TGTGCCACTCAGGGGTTGGGGAGAAGCTCCTACGAGCAGTACTTC
TRBJ1-1	NA	NA	TRBV2	CASSASGPGWDTEAFF	TGTGCCAGCAGTGCGTCTGGACCGGGATGGGACACTGAAGCTTTCTTT